This T cell receptor (beta chain) was observed in a study of cytomegalovirus exposure and HLA in healthy donors. Study-level points and caveats: Cytomegalovirus-associated status was assigned to approximately 160 TCR beta chains. An Asian-associated ancestry cluster reportedly showed fewer N-insertions than the approximately 670-donor mean in a later analysis. In a later analysis, V- and J-gene trimming of beta chains associated with a DCLRE1C missense variant, replicated independently.

13 Jbeta primers and 60 Vbeta primers were used for the PCR. TCRdb's table, derived via immunoSEQ multiplex PCR, lists solely in-frame clones and lacks some. Of 100,000 to 120,000 clones listed, over 65% are singletons. V was pared by 0 bases and J by 4 bases, with 7 bases between. The CDR3 totals 13 residues. Germline loops: CDR1 SGHRS, CDR2 YFSETQ. Notes on this clone: The antigen remains undetermined.

The origin of this receptor is a young man in good health and CMV-seropositive. The chain uses TRBV5-1 and TRBJ1-2; no clear D. Sequencing was done on a sample of PBMCs. In nucleotides, the CDR3 is TGCGCCAGCAGCTTGGAGACAATCTATGGCTACACCTTC. Translating it yields CASSLETIYGYTF.